This T cell receptor beta chain stems from a study of T cell changes during pregnancy in multiple sclerosis. The assay was immunoSEQ multiplex PCR, and TCRdb's table has in-frame clones only and misses some. The table has 35,000 to 50,000 clones, roughly nine tenths seen once. V was clipped by 6 bases and J by 5 bases; unmatched bases: 6. CDR1 and CDR2 (germline): MNHEY, SMNVEV (reference sequence). The CDR3 is made up of 16 amino acids. This clonotype was sampled from a female donor with multiple sclerosis, enrolled in a pregnancy study. The rearrangement uses TRBV27 and TRBJ2-1; 14 bases line up with TRBD2. Specimen: CD8+ T cells from peripheral blood mononuclear cells, collected in the third trimester of pregnancy. CDR3 in DNA: TGTGCCAGCAGACATGGGACTAGCGGGAGCCACAATGAGCAGTTCTTC. It is translated as CASRHGTSGSHNEQFF.